What follows are 7 T cell receptor beta chains derived from one specimen sequenced in a study of blood T cell repertoires in COVID-19. Sequenced by immunoSEQ multiplex PCR; TCRdb stores in-frame clones only, minus some. The profile shows 160,000 or so clones, about 86% of them singletons. Material: peripheral blood. The source is an elderly woman with acute or convalescent COVID-19.

The table lists this clone with a count of one. This chain uses TRBV12-3 or TRBV12-4 with TRBJ1-6; D not resolved. CDR3 length: 11 amino acids. V was shortened by 3 bases and J by 15 bases, with 9 bases between the two germline ends. The CDR3 here is CASSFLGVLHF. The CDR3 region has the DNA TGTGCCAGCAGTTTCCTTGGAGTCCTCCACTTT.

This chain joins TRBV28 and TRBJ2-1; no clear D gene. The CDR3 is made up of 15 amino acids. Germline CDR1 reads MDHEN; CDR2 reads SYDVKM. With 2 bases removed from V and 2 bases from J, the gap between germline ends came to 10 bases. The chain's CDR3 is CASSLVYPPYNEQFF. For the CDR3, the DNA is TGTGCCAGCAGTTTAGTATATCCCCCCTACAATGAGCAGTTCTTC.

The chain joins TRBV11-2 to TRBJ1-1; the match to TRBD1 covers 7 bases. Germline CDR1 is SGHAT and CDR2 is FQNNGV. J was trimmed by 4 bases and V by 1 base; bases with no gene match: 12. The length of the CDR3 is 17 residues. The DNA of the CDR3 is TGTGCCAGCAGCTTAGCGCCGGGACAGAGAATTTTCACTGAAGCTTTCTTT. As protein: CASSLAPGQRIFTEAFF.

In this sample, this clone turned up a few times. The rearrangement joins TRBV18 to TRBJ1-1; D remains ambiguous. The CDR3 has 12 residues. Looked up from germline, CDR1 is KGHSH and CDR2 is LQKENI. V was trimmed by 3 bases and J by 1 base, leaving 3 bases between them. The CDR3, as DNA: TGTGCCAGCTCACCCGGGAACACTGAAGCTTTCTTT. Translated: CASSPGNTEAFF.

This chain links TRBV11-3 with TRBJ1-3; no firm D call. The CDR3 runs 13 residues. The germline V gene encodes CDR1 SGHNT and CDR2 YENEEA. Trimming cost V 8 bases and J 4 bases, with 12 bases left between them. The CDR3 sequence is CASPTERGNTIYF. CDR3 nucleotides: TGTGCCAGCCCGACGGAGAGAGGAAACACCATATATTTT.

This clone has a single count. DNA for the CDR3: TGTGCCATCAGTGAGCAGGGGACCGATCAGCCCCAGCATTTT. This codes for CAISEQGTDQPQHF. The J gene is TRBJ1-5, the V gene TRBV10-3; D may be TRBD1 (6 bases). The germline V gene encodes CDR1 ENHRY and CDR2 SYGVKD. Trimming left V 2 bases short and J 5 bases short, with 10 bases between. CDR3 size: 14 residues.

This rearrangement joins TRBV19 to TRBJ1-1; the match to TRBD1 covers 9 bases. Looked up from germline, CDR1 is LNHDA and CDR2 is SQIVND (reference sequence). With V trimmed by 4 bases and J by 3 bases, 9 bases remained unmatched. This CDR3 is 16 amino acids long. CDR3 sequence reads: CASSRLQGAADTEAFF. In nucleotides, the CDR3 is TGTGCCAGTAGTAGACTACAGGGGGCGGCTGACACTGAAGCTTTCTTT.